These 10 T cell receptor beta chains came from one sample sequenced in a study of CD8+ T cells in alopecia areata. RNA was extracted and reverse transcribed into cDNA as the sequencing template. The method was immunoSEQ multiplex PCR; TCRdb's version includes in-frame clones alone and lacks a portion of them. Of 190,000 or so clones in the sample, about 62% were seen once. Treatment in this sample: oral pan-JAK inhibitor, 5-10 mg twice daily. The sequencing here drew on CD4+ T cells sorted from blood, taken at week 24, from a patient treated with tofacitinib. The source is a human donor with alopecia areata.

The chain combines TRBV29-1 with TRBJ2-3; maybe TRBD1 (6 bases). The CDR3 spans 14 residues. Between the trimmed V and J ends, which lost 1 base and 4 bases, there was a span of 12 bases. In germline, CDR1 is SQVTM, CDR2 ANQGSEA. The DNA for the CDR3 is TGCAGCGTTGAAGCCACCTCAGGGGCAGATACGCAGTATTTT. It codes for CSVEATSGADTQYF.

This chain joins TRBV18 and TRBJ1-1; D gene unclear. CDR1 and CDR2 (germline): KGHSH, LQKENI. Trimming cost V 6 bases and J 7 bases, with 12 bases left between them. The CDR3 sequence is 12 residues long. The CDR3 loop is CASSLKRFEAFF. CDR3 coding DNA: TGTGCCAGCTCCCTTAAAAGGTTTGAAGCTTTCTTT.

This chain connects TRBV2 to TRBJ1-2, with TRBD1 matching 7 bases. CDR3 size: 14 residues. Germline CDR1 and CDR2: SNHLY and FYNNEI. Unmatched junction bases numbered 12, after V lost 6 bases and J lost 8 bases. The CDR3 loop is CASRMSTGIHGYTF. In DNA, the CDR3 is TGTGCCAGCAGAATGTCGACAGGGATCCACGGCTACACCTTC.

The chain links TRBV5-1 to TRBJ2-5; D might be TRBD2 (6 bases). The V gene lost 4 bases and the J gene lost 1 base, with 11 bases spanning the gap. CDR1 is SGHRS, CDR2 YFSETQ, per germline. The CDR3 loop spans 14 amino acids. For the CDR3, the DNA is TGCGCCAGCAGCCCCCGGGAGATCCAAGAGACCCAGTACTTC. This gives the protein CASSPREIQETQYF.

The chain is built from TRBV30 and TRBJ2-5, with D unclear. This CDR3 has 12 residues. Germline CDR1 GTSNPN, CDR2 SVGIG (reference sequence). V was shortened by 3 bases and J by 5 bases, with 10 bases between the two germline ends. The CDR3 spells CAWRGLGETQYF. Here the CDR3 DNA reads TGTGCCTGGAGGGGGTTAGGGGAGACCCAGTACTTC.

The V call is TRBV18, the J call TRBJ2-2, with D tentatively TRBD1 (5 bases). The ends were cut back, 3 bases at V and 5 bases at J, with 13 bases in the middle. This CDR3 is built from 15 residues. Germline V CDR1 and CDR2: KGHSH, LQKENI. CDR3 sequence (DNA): TGTGCCAGCTCACCTCCTTCCCGACAGACCGGGGAGCTGTTTTTT. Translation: CASSPPSRQTGELFF.

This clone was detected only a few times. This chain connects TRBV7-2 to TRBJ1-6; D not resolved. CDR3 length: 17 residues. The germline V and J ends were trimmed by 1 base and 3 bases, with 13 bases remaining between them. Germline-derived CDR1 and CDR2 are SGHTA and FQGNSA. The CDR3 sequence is CASSLELGRFYNSPLHF. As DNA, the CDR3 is TGTGCCAGCAGCTTAGAACTCGGCAGATTCTATAATTCACCCCTCCACTTT. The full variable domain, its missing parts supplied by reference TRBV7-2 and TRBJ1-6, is GAGVSQSPSNKVTEKGKDVELRCDPISGHTALYWYRQSLGQGLEFLIYFQGNSAPDKSGLPSDRFSAERTGGSVSTLTIQRTQQEDSAVYLCASSLELGRFYNSPLHFGNGTRLTVT.

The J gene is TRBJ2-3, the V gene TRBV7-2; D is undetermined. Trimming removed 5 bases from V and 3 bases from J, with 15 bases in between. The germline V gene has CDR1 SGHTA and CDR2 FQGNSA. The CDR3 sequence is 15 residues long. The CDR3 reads CASSQIHSLTDTQYF. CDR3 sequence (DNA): TGTGCCAGCAGCCAAATACATTCTTTAACAGATACGCAGTATTTT. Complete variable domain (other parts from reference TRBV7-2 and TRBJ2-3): GAGVSQSPSNKVTEKGKDVELRCDPISGHTALYWYRQSLGQGLEFLIYFQGNSAPDKSGLPSDRFSAERTGGSVSTLTIQRTQQEDSAVYLCASSQIHSLTDTQYFGPGTRLTVL.

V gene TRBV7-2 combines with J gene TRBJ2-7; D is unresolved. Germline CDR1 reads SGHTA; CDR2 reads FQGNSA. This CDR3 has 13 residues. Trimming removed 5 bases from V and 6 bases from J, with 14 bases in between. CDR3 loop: CASSQPPLAEQYF. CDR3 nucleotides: TGTGCCAGCAGCCAACCTCCGTTAGCCGAGCAGTACTTC.

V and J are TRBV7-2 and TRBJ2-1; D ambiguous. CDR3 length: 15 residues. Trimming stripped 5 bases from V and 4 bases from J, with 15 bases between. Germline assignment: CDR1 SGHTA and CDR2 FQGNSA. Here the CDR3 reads CASSTSSRAYNEQFF. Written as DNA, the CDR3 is TGTGCCAGCAGCACAAGCTCCAGAGCGTACAATGAGCAGTTCTTC.